This T cell receptor (beta chain) stems from a study of shared clonotypes between healthy human individuals. There are 15 residues in the CDR3. Trimming took 4 bases from V and 0 from J, leaving 10 bases between them. Per germline, CDR1 MNHNS and CDR2 SASEGT. Data came from immunoSEQ multiplex PCR; TCRdb stores just in-frame clones and leaves some out. The table lists 2 million to 2.5 million clones, approximately 96% of them singletons. This chain connects TRBV6-1 to TRBJ1-3; TRBD1 might be the D (5 bases). Sequencing was performed on naive CD4+ T cells sorted from blood. Described subset: CD45RA+ positively selected. The origin of this receptor is a man aged 18 to 30 in good health. CDR3 bases: TGTGCCAGCAGTGCGGACACAGTCTCTGGAAACACCATATATTTT. Its protein is CASSADTVSGNTIYF.